This T cell receptor beta chain is from a study of cytomegalovirus exposure and HLA in healthy donors. The V end was cut by 1 base, the J end by 9 bases, with 13 bases between. Per the germline V gene, CDR1 is SNHLY and CDR2 is FYNNEI. The CDR3 is made up of 14 amino acids. Study outcomes and limitations: Reports credit the classifier with highly specific, highly sensitive diagnosis of cytomegalovirus status. A list of more than 150 TCR beta chains associated with cytomegalovirus was given. In vitro, a few CMV-associated chains proved specific for CMV antigens.

The donors belonged to the approximately 130-subject validation cohort, separate from the roughly 650-subject first cohort. Repertoires were generated with immunoSEQ multiplex PCR, while TCRdb's copy carries only in-frame clones and drops some. The data contain about 88,000 clones, 84% of them singletons. In regard to this clone: Its antigen remains unknown.

The sequence derives from a woman younger than 30 in good health and CMV-seropositive. The sequenced sample consisted of PBMCs. The rearrangement uses TRBV2 and TRBJ1-5; D not resolved. The CDR3 region is CASSEVTALRPQHF. The CDR3, as DNA: TGTGCCAGCAGTGAAGTTACTGCGCTTAGGCCCCAGCATTTT.